This passage covers 31 T cell receptor beta chains from one sample sequenced in a study of blood T cell repertoires in COVID-19. The method was immunoSEQ multiplex PCR; TCRdb's version includes in-frame clones alone and lacks a portion of them. Here the sample spans 350,000 to 400,000 clones, approximately 88% being singletons. Sequencing was done on a sample of peripheral blood. Receptors originate from a woman in her 30s with COVID-19, enrolled during active disease.

The rearrangement joins TRBV2 to TRBJ2-6, with 9 positions matching TRBD1. The germline gives CDR1 SNHLY, CDR2 FYNNEI. Germline trimming cut 6 bases from V and 2 bases from J; bases unmatched to any gene: 8. The CDR3 is 17 residues long. The CDR3 region is CASRERTGDAGANVLTF. In DNA form, the CDR3 reads TGTGCCAGCAGGGAAAGGACAGGGGATGCTGGGGCCAACGTCCTGACTTTC.

The rearrangement uses TRBV29-1 and TRBJ2-7, with TRBD1 matching over 10 bases. The germline CDR1 and CDR2 sequences are SQVTM and ANQGSEA. This CDR3 spans 15 amino acids. After removal of 5 bases from V and 4 bases from J, the junction contained 11 bases not matched to a gene. This CDR3 is CSVRIKGQGLYEQYV. Here the CDR3 DNA reads TGCAGCGTTCGCATTAAGGGACAGGGGTTGTACGAGCAGTACGTC.

V and J are TRBV11-3 and TRBJ2-1, with D maybe TRBD2 (7 bases). V was cut by 1 base and J by 14 bases, with 18 bases left in between. Germline values: CDR1 SGHNT, CDR2 YENEEA. The CDR3 is 14 amino acids. CDR3 loop: CASSLGTRGGEKFF. CDR3 bases: TGTGCCAGCAGCTTAGGGACTAGGGGGGGAGAGAAGTTCTTC.

V and J are TRBV18 and TRBJ1-2, with 8 bases fitting TRBD1. The germline V gene encodes CDR1 KGHSH and CDR2 LQKENI. With V trimmed by 3 bases and J by 0 bases, 9 bases remained unmatched. The CDR3 totals 17 residues. The CDR3 here is CASSPIAMTGANYGYTF. Written as DNA, the CDR3 is TGTGCCAGCTCACCTATTGCTATGACAGGGGCTAACTATGGCTACACCTTC. Filled out from reference TRBV18 and TRBJ1-2, the complete variable domain reads NAGVMQNPRHLVRRRGQEARLRCSPMKGHSHVYWYRQLPEEGLKFMVYLQKENIIDESGMPKERFSAEFPKEGPSILRIQQVVRGDSAAYFCASSPIAMTGANYGYTFGSGTRLTVV.

This sequence joins TRBV19 and TRBJ1-1; D is unresolved. Germline CDR1 is LNHDA and CDR2 is SQIVND (reference sequence). This CDR3 is 13 amino acids long. Trimming took 7 bases from V and 3 from J, leaving 12 bases between them. In DNA form, the CDR3 reads TGTGCCAGTAATAAAAGAGGTGACACTGAAGCTTTCTTT. This codes for CASNKRGDTEAFF.

The chain links TRBV28 to TRBJ1-1; possibly TRBD1 for D (5 bases). The germline V and J ends were trimmed by 7 bases and 4 bases, with 13 bases remaining between them. Germline CDR1 reads MDHEN; CDR2 reads SYDVKM. CDR3 size: 13 residues. CDR3 in amino acids: CASTPRGTTEAFF. The CDR3 nucleotides read TGTGCCAGCACTCCCCGCGGGACCACTGAAGCTTTCTTT.

The J gene is TRBJ1-1, the V gene TRBV7-9; D is possibly TRBD1 (5 bases). CDR3 length: 15 residues. The germline CDR1 and CDR2 sequences are SEHNR and FQNEAQ (reference sequence). Trimming removed 5 bases at V and 2 bases at J, with 15 bases between. The CDR3 sequence: CASSPRPTGNTEAFF. Written as DNA, the CDR3 is TGTGCCAGCAGCCCCCGGCCTACAGGAAACACTGAAGCTTTCTTT.

The chain employs TRBV6-2 or TRBV6-3 and TRBJ1-5; 7 nucleotides match TRBD1. The germline V gene encodes CDR1 MNHEY and CDR2 SVGEGT. J gave up 2 bases and V 0 bases, and 1 base lay outside the gene matches. The CDR3 length is 15 residues. Here the CDR3 DNA reads TGTGCCAGCAGTTACTCAGGGGGCGGCAATCAGCCCCAGCATTTT. Translating gives CASSYSGGGNQPQHF.

This rearrangement joins TRBV7-8 to TRBJ2-7; no firm D call. V shed 1 base and J shed 0 bases, with 7 bases lying between them. The CDR3 consists of 14 residues. CDR1 is SGHVS, CDR2 FQNEAQ, per germline. CDR3: CASSLGAVSYEQYV. CDR3 nucleotides: TGTGCCAGCAGCTTAGGGGCAGTCTCCTACGAGCAGTACGTC.

The genes are TRBV7-4 and TRBJ1-6; 12 nucleotides agree with TRBD1. Looked up from germline, CDR1 is SGHVT and CDR2 is SQSDAQ. The junction had 4 bases not matched to a gene; V was cut back by 4 bases and J by 3 bases. The CDR3 is made up of 17 amino acids. The CDR3 nucleotides are TGTGCCAGCAGCTCACGGGACAGGGGGCTCTATAATTCACCCCTCCACTTT. Translated: CASSSRDRGLYNSPLHF. Using reference TRBV7-4 and TRBJ1-6 for the parts outside the CDR3, the full variable domain is GAGVSQSPRYKVAKRGRDVALRCDSISGHVTLYWYRQTLGQGSEVLTYSQSDAQRDKSGRPSGRFSAERPERSVSTLKIQRTEQGDSAVYLCASSSRDRGLYNSPLHFGNGTRLTVT.

J is TRBJ1-6 and V is TRBV3-1 (or the pseudogene TRBV3-2); D uncertain. Germline V gene lookup returns CDR1 LGHDT and CDR2 YNNKEL (reference sequence). The CDR3 runs 15 residues. The V end lost 4 bases, the J end lost 7 bases, and 14 bases lay between the germline ends. CDR3 loop: CASSPSVPRNSPLHF. In nucleotides, the CDR3 is TGTGCCAGCAGCCCTAGCGTACCTAGAAATTCACCCCTCCACTTT.

Only a few counts were recorded for this clone. The sample carries other DNA sequences with the same CDR3. The chain recombines TRBV5-1 with TRBJ1-1; D ambiguous. The CDR3 is 12 amino acids. Germline CDR1 and CDR2: SGHRS and YFSETQ. Trimming stripped 3 bases from V and 0 bases from J, with 3 bases between. The CDR3 DNA reads TGCGCCAGCAGCTCTATGAACACTGAAGCTTTCTTT. This sequence encodes CASSSMNTEAFF.

This chain links TRBV19 with TRBJ2-3; 9 bases are a match to TRBD1. V dropped 5 bases and J dropped 4; count of bases not matched to a gene: 10. CDR1 and CDR2 (germline): LNHDA, SQIVND (reference sequence). This CDR3 is 16 amino acids long. The CDR3 spells CASSPHPGQGADTQYF. The CDR3 bases are TGTGCCAGTAGTCCGCACCCGGGACAGGGCGCAGATACGCAGTATTTT. The whole variable domain, filled in from reference TRBV19 and TRBJ2-3, reads DGGITQSPKYLFRKEGQNVTLSCEQNLNHDAMYWYRQDPGQGLRLIYYSQIVNDFQKGDIAEGYSVSREKKESFPLTVTSAQKNPTAFYLCASSPHPGQGADTQYFGPGTRLTVL.

This clone was observed a few times. The chain uses TRBV6-5 and TRBJ1-2; no reliable D call. The V and J ends lost 6 bases and 4 bases respectively, with 12 bases between them. There are 13 residues in the CDR3. Germline V gene data show CDR1 as MNHEY and CDR2 as SVGAGI. The CDR3 reads CASSTRLGYGYTF. DNA of the CDR3: TGTGCCAGCAGCACCCGTCTAGGCTATGGCTACACCTTC.

V usage is TRBV5-1 and J usage is TRBJ2-5; D may be TRBD2 (6 bases). Trimming shortened V by 0 bases and J by 3 bases, and 9 bases separated the two germline ends. CDR1 and CDR2 (germline): SGHRS, YFSETQ. The CDR3 is made up of 14 amino acids. The CDR3, as DNA: TGCGCCAGCAGCTTGGGCGGGACCGAAGAGACCCAGTACTTC. This encodes CASSLGGTEETQYF.

In this sample, this clone turned up once. The chain uses TRBV5-3 and TRBJ1-6, with D unclear. TRBV5-3 is an ORF for which the function is uncertain. Trimming pared 0 bases from V and 2 bases from J, leaving 9 bases between. The CDR3 loop spans 16 amino acids. CDR3 sequence: CARSLGRTTYNSPLHF. In DNA form, the CDR3 reads TGTGCCAGAAGCTTGGGGAGGACCACCTATAATTCACCCCTCCACTTT.

The CDR3 coding sequence is TGCAGTGCTAGTCCGACAGCTGGAAACACCATATATTTT. Translation gives CSASPTAGNTIYF. The V and J genes are TRBV20-1 and TRBJ1-3, with a possible D match to TRBD1 (5 bases). This CDR3 region has 13 residues. Germline assignment: CDR1 DFQATT and CDR2 SNEGSKA (reference sequence). Trimming cost V 3 bases and J 2 bases, with 8 bases left between them.

The sample holds a few counts of this clone. The gene calls are TRBV27 and TRBJ2-1; TRBD2 matches 10 bases. Trimming took 6 bases from V and 2 from J; bases not matched to a gene: 4. Germline CDR1 and CDR2: MNHEY and SMNVEV (reference sequence). This CDR3 contains 15 residues. The CDR3 spells CASSKREGPYNEQFF. CDR3 nucleotide sequence: TGTGCCAGCAGCAAGCGGGAGGGCCCCTACAATGAGCAGTTCTTC.

The J gene is TRBJ2-3, the V gene TRBV9; 12 bases line up with TRBD2. In germline, CDR1 is SGDLS, CDR2 YYNGEE. V lost 3 bases, J lost 2 bases, and 7 bases stayed unmatched. The length of the CDR3 is 17 residues. CDR3 in amino acids: CASSERLAGGITDTQYF. In nucleotides, the CDR3 is TGTGCCAGCAGCGAGAGGCTAGCGGGGGGGATCACAGATACGCAGTATTTT.

This clone appeared a single time. The chain couples TRBV5-4 to TRBJ2-1; 11 nucleotides match TRBD2. This CDR3 contains 15 residues. V gave up 0 bases and J gave up 8 bases; unmatched junction bases: 4. Germline CDR1 and CDR2: SGHNT and YYREEE (reference sequence). The chain's CDR3 is CASSLGLAGFDEQFF. Here the CDR3 DNA reads TGTGCCAGCAGCTTGGGACTAGCGGGATTCGATGAGCAGTTCTTC. The variable domain in full, with the rest retrieved from reference TRBV5-4 and TRBJ2-1, is ETGVTQSPTHLIKTRGQQVTLRCSSQSGHNTVSWYQQALGQGPQFIFQYYREEENGRGNFPPRFSGLQFPNYSSELNVNALELDDSALYLCASSLGLAGFDEQFFGPGTRLTVL.

The rearrangement uses TRBV5-5 and TRBJ2-7; TRBD1 matches 7 bases. Unmatched junction bases numbered 10, after V lost 2 bases and J lost 5 bases. Germline CDR1 SGHKS, CDR2 YYEKEE (reference sequence). This CDR3 is 15 amino acids long. In nucleotides, the CDR3 is TGTGCCAGCAGCTTATATTCGACAGGGCGGGACGAGCAGTACGTC. Residues: CASSLYSTGRDEQYV.

V is TRBV13 and J is TRBJ2-5, with a weak D call TRBD2 (6 bases). Germline loops: CDR1 PRHDT, CDR2 FYEKMQ (reference sequence). This CDR3 is 15 amino acids long. The V end was cut by 3 bases, the J end by 4 bases, with 15 bases between. CDR3 bases: TGTGCCAGCAGCTTCGCGGGACCTGGGGGAGAGACCCAGTACTTC. This encodes CASSFAGPGGETQYF.

Regarding this clone: The identical CDR3 is also encoded by other nucleotide sequences in the sample. The V call is TRBV5-1, the J call TRBJ2-5; a possible D gene is TRBD2 (5 bases). Germline V gene lookup returns CDR1 SGHRS and CDR2 YFSETQ. V lost 0 bases and J 3 bases, leaving 9 bases between the germline ends. The CDR3 is 14 residues long. The CDR3: CASSLGGGEETQYF. The CDR3 region has the DNA TGCGCCAGCAGCTTGGGAGGAGGAGAAGAGACCCAGTACTTC.

The chain couples TRBV7-2 to TRBJ2-7; a possible D gene is TRBD2 (7 bases). The germline gives CDR1 SGHTA, CDR2 FQGNSA. V shed 1 base and J shed 2 bases, with 12 bases lying between them. CDR3 length: 15 residues. CDR3 sequence reads: CASSLEGGGPYEQYF. CDR3 coding DNA: TGTGCCAGCAGCTTAGAAGGGGGGGGGCCCTACGAGCAGTACTTC. Using reference TRBV7-2 and TRBJ2-7 for the parts outside the CDR3, the full variable domain is GAGVSQSPSNKVTEKGKDVELRCDPISGHTALYWYRQSLGQGLEFLIYFQGNSAPDKSGLPSDRFSAERTGGSVSTLTIQRTQQEDSAVYLCASSLEGGGPYEQYFGPGTRLTVT.

The chain links TRBV20-1 to TRBJ2-3; 10 bases are a match to TRBD2. From germline, CDR1 is DFQATT and CDR2 SNEGSKA (reference sequence). This CDR3 region has 17 residues. V lost 3 bases, J lost 3 bases, and 12 bases stayed unmatched. In DNA, the CDR3 is TGCAGTGCTAGTTCAAGCGGGAGGGCCGTTTCGACAGATACGCAGTATTTT. Translating it yields CSASSSGRAVSTDTQYF.

The chain is built from TRBV15 and TRBJ1-6; TRBD1 matches at 9 bases. Germline values: CDR1 LNHNV, CDR2 YYDKDF (reference sequence). This CDR3 contains 15 residues. J lost 10 bases, V lost 4 bases, and 8 bases had no gene match. The CDR3 bases are TGTGCCACCAGCACAAGACAGGGGGTCGGGTCACCCCTCCACTTT. Protein sequence: CATSTRQGVGSPLHF.

The chain carries TRBV18 and TRBJ2-2, with a possible D match to TRBD2 (5 bases). CDR1 and CDR2 (germline): KGHSH, LQKENI. The CDR3 spans 17 residues. The ends were cut back, 4 bases at V and 2 bases at J, with 17 bases in the middle. CDR3 sequence: CASSLRGRGTNTGELFF. In DNA, the CDR3 is TGTGCCAGCTCACTTCGCGGTCGGGGAACTAACACCGGGGAGCTGTTTTTT.

This clone has only one observation. The CDR3 DNA reads TGTGCCAGCAGTGAAAGGGGTAGGAACACTGAAGCTTTCTTT. It is translated as CASSERGRNTEAFF. The V call is TRBV28, the J call TRBJ1-1, with D possibly being TRBD1 (5 bases). The CDR3 contains 14 residues. Trimming left V 5 bases short and J 1 base short, with 11 bases between. Germline V gene sequence: CDR1 MDHEN, CDR2 SYDVKM.

The rearrangement uses TRBV27 and TRBJ2-2; D not certain. The germline V gene encodes CDR1 MNHEY and CDR2 SMNVEV (reference sequence). This CDR3 has 15 residues. The ends were cut back, 9 bases at V and 6 bases at J, with 20 bases in the middle. CDR3 coding DNA: TGTGCCAGTCTCAGACGCGGTAGTCTTCCCGGGGAGCTGTTTTTT. Translated, it gives CASLRRGSLPGELFF.

This chain connects TRBV6-2 or TRBV6-3 to TRBJ2-7; TRBD1 might be the D (5 bases). The V and J ends lost 2 bases and 0 bases respectively, with 11 bases between them. The CDR3 has 15 residues. Germline assignment: CDR1 MNHEY and CDR2 SVGEGT. The CDR3 protein is CASSYRQGLSYEQYF. The CDR3 nucleotides read TGTGCCAGCAGTTACCGTCAGGGCCTCTCCTACGAGCAGTACTTC.

The gene calls are TRBV7-2 and TRBJ1-1, with D possibly being TRBD1 (6 bases). CDR3 length: 14 residues. Germline CDR1 SGHTA, CDR2 FQGNSA. V lost 4 bases and J lost 5, with 14 bases in between. The CDR3 nucleotides are TGTGCCAGCAGCTCATGGGGGAGGGGGACTGAAGCTTTCTTT. Translation: CASSSWGRGTEAFF.